The 32 T cell receptor beta chains below come from one sample, sequenced in a study of T cell responses to AZD1222 COVID-19 vaccine. Profiling relied on immunoSEQ multiplex PCR, and the TCRdb table lists in-frame clones only, not all of them. Of 110,000 to 150,000 clones listed, more than 90% were seen once; the top ten hold roughly 1.8%. The sequences come from peripheral blood, collected on day 0 of AZD1222 vaccination. The source is an adult in good health.

This rearrangement joins TRBV5-1 to TRBJ1-1; TRBD1 agrees at 8 bases. The CDR3 runs to 15 residues. CDR1 and CDR2 (germline): SGHRS, YFSETQ. Trimming at V came to 1 base and at J to 4 bases, leaving 6 bases not matched to a gene. DNA for the CDR3: TGCGCCAGCAGCTTGATAGGACAGGGTGCCACTGAAGCTTTCTTT. Translated: CASSLIGQGATEAFF.

The gene calls are TRBV5-1 and TRBJ1-1; the match to TRBD1 covers 9 bases. Losses at the gene ends were 4 bases for V and 5 bases for J; bases not matched to a gene: 6. The CDR3 extends over 14 amino acids. The germline gives CDR1 SGHRS, CDR2 YFSETQ. The CDR3 protein is CASSLRQGGTEAFF. In nucleotides, the CDR3 is TGCGCCAGCAGCCTTAGACAGGGGGGGACTGAAGCTTTCTTT.

The V gene is TRBV5-1, the J gene TRBJ2-7; 10 bases are a match to TRBD2. The CDR3 runs to 16 residues. V dropped 3 bases and J dropped 5; count of bases not matched to a gene: 11. CDR1 is SGHRS, CDR2 YFSETQ, per germline. As DNA, the CDR3 is TGCGCCAGCAGCTGGGGCCTAGCGGGAGTTAGGGACGAGCAGTACTTC. This sequence encodes CASSWGLAGVRDEQYF.

The chain has TRBV7-9 and TRBJ1-2; the D gene is possibly TRBD1 (6 bases). The CDR3 spans 15 residues. Between the trimmed V and J ends, which lost 3 bases and 4 bases, there was a span of 15 bases. The germline V gene has CDR1 SEHNR and CDR2 FQNEAQ (reference sequence). CDR3 in amino acids: CASSFLQGFGYGYTF. The CDR3 coding sequence is TGTGCCAGCAGCTTCCTGCAGGGGTTCGGCTATGGCTACACCTTC.

In regard to this clone: The same CDR3 also results from other DNA sequences found in this sample. The chain has TRBV5-4 and TRBJ1-4; D gene uncertain. V lost 0 bases to trimming and J lost 0 bases, with 3 bases between them. The germline V gene encodes CDR1 SGHNT and CDR2 YYREEE (reference sequence). The CDR3 consists of 14 residues. The CDR3: CASSLGTTNEKLFF. CDR3 in DNA: TGTGCCAGCAGCTTGGGAACAACTAATGAAAAACTGTTTTTT.

V usage is TRBV5-5 and J usage is TRBJ2-7; 7 bases fit TRBD1. The germline gives CDR1 SGHKS, CDR2 YYEKEE (reference sequence). The V segment lost 4 bases and the J segment 4 bases; nucleotides outside the gene matches: 14. The CDR3 totals 16 residues. CDR3 nucleotide sequence: TGTGCCAGCAGCGTTGCCGGGGACAGAAGACTATACGAGCAGTACTTC. Translating gives CASSVAGDRRLYEQYF.

The rearrangement uses TRBV18 and TRBJ2-1; tentatively, D is TRBD1 (5 bases). V was clipped by 2 bases and J by 7 bases, with 18 bases between them. The CDR3 has 16 amino acids. The V gene's germline CDR1 is KGHSH and CDR2 LQKENI. This CDR3 is CASSPRSMGRRNEQFF. The CDR3 nucleotides are TGTGCCAGCTCACCAAGGTCTATGGGGCGTAGGAATGAGCAGTTCTTC.

The rearrangement joins TRBV5-1 to TRBJ2-7; 7 bases are shared with TRBD1. Trimming at V came to 4 bases and at J to 3 bases, leaving 7 bases not matched to a gene. Germline values: CDR1 SGHRS, CDR2 YFSETQ. The length of the CDR3 is 14 residues. The CDR3 is CASSPYWDSYEQYF. DNA for the CDR3: TGCGCCAGCAGCCCCTACTGGGACAGCTACGAGCAGTACTTC. The variable domain in full, completed from reference TRBV5-1 and TRBJ2-7, reads KAGVTQTPRYLIKTRGQQVTLSCSPISGHRSVSWYQQTPGQGLQFLFEYFSETQRNKGNFPGRFSGRQFSNSRSEMNVSTLELGDSALYLCASSPYWDSYEQYFGPGTRLTVT.

The chain employs TRBV3-1 (or the pseudogene TRBV3-2) and TRBJ1-3, with D maybe TRBD1 (6 bases). The CDR3 loop spans 15 amino acids. V shed 4 bases and J shed 5 bases, with 15 bases lying between them. Germline lookup yields CDR1 LGHDT and CDR2 YNNKEL (reference sequence). As DNA, the CDR3 is TGTGCCAGCAGCCCTTTCTGGGGGCTGAGAAACACCATATATTTT. It encodes CASSPFWGLRNTIYF.

This clone was seen only once. CDR3 coding DNA: TGTGCCAGCAGTTTCGATGGGGGCTACACCTTC. Translated, it gives CASSFDGGYTF. The chain links TRBV28 to TRBJ1-2, with D unclear. Germline V CDR1 and CDR2: MDHEN, SYDVKM. V gave up 3 bases and J gave up 8 bases, with 7 bases separating them. CDR3 length: 11 amino acids.

The V gene is TRBV4-1, the J gene TRBJ2-7, with TRBD1 identical over 11 bases. Germline loops: CDR1 MGHRA, CDR2 YSYEKL. This CDR3 contains 15 residues. The trim removed 3 bases at V and 3 bases at J, leaving 4 bases unmatched. CDR3 sequence (DNA): TGCGCCAGCAGCCATCCCGGGACAGGGGGCTACGAGCAGTACTTC. This codes for CASSHPGTGGYEQYF.

This clone was seen only a few times. The chain has TRBV7-9 and TRBJ1-4; D uncertain. The CDR3 has 18 residues. CDR1 is SEHNR, CDR2 FQNEAQ, per germline (reference sequence). V lost 7 bases and J 3 bases, leaving 24 bases between the germline ends. CDR3 amino acids: CASTKGNLESAANEKLFF. As DNA, the CDR3 is TGTGCCAGCACCAAAGGGAATCTAGAAAGTGCGGCTAATGAAAAACTGTTTTTT.

This clone was recorded only once. The CDR3 DNA sequence: TGCGCCAGCAGCTTCACAGGGGACTACGAGCAGTACTTC. It specifies CASSFTGDYEQYF. This rearrangement joins TRBV5-1 to TRBJ2-7; 7 bases are shared with TRBD1. The trim removed 2 bases at V and 3 bases at J, leaving 2 bases unmatched. Per germline, CDR1 SGHRS and CDR2 YFSETQ. The CDR3 contains 13 residues. The variable domain in full, with the rest retrieved from reference TRBV5-1 and TRBJ2-7, is KAGVTQTPRYLIKTRGQQVTLSCSPISGHRSVSWYQQTPGQGLQFLFEYFSETQRNKGNFPGRFSGRQFSNSRSEMNVSTLELGDSALYLCASSFTGDYEQYFGPGTRLTVT.

This chain uses TRBV27 with TRBJ2-7; D possibly corresponds to TRBD1 (6 bases). The V and J ends lost 3 bases and 2 bases respectively, with 14 bases between them. The CDR3 consists of 15 residues. The germline V gene encodes CDR1 MNHEY and CDR2 SMNVEV (reference sequence). CDR3 sequence (DNA): TGTGCCAGCAGTTTGGACAGTAGGGAAGCCTACGAGCAGTACTTC. It is translated as CASSLDSREAYEQYF.

The chain recombines TRBV6-2 or TRBV6-3 with TRBJ2-1, with D possibly TRBD2 on 5 matching bases. From germline, CDR1 is MNHEY and CDR2 SVGEGT. CDR3 length: 15 residues. The V and J ends lost 2 bases and 7 bases respectively, with 15 bases between them. CDR3 region: CASSYHVDLQNEQFF. In DNA form, the CDR3 reads TGTGCCAGCAGTTACCACGTGGACTTACAAAATGAGCAGTTCTTC.

As to this clone: The same CDR3 also results from other DNA sequences found in this sample. This chain links TRBV7-2 with TRBJ1-2, with D unclear. The CDR3 is made up of 12 amino acids. Germline assignment: CDR1 SGHTA and CDR2 FQGNSA. V gave up 1 base and J gave up 4 bases, with 4 bases separating them. CDR3 sequence reads: CASSLEGYGYTF. CDR3 in DNA: TGTGCCAGCAGCTTAGAGGGCTATGGCTACACCTTC.

A few counts support this clone. The J gene is TRBJ1-3, the V gene TRBV29-1; D gene unclear. This CDR3 has 13 residues. The germline CDR1 and CDR2 sequences are SQVTM and ANQGSEA. V lost 3 bases and J lost 0, with 6 bases in between. For the CDR3, the DNA is TGCAGCGTTGAGAGGCACTCTGGAAACACCATATATTTT. The encoded protein is CSVERHSGNTIYF.

The J gene is TRBJ1-2, the V gene TRBV9; perhaps TRBD1 as D (6 bases). This CDR3 has 17 amino acids. V dropped 5 bases and J dropped 2 bases, with 22 bases sitting between them. Germline values: CDR1 SGDLS, CDR2 YYNGEE. The CDR3 protein is CASSPTPSTQGNYGYTF. The CDR3 DNA sequence: TGTGCCAGCAGTCCAACCCCTTCCACACAGGGAAACTATGGCTACACCTTC. The full variable domain, completed using reference TRBV9 and TRBJ1-2, is DSGVTQTPKHLITATGQRVTLRCSPRSGDLSVYWYQQSLDQGLQFLIQYYNGEERAKGNILERFSAQQFPDLHSELNLSSLELGDSALYFCASSPTPSTQGNYGYTFGSGTRLTVV.

The gene calls are TRBV4-1 and TRBJ2-7; 7 bases are a match to TRBD2. CDR1 and CDR2 (germline): MGHRA, YSYEKL. This CDR3 spans 14 amino acids. Trimming took 3 bases from V and 7 from J; bases not matched to a gene: 9. The CDR3 reads CASSHGEGLGEQYF. The CDR3 coding sequence is TGCGCCAGCAGCCATGGGGAGGGGCTGGGGGAGCAGTACTTC.

The gene calls are TRBV30 and TRBJ1-5; D ambiguous. The CDR3 extends over 14 amino acids. CDR1 is GTSNPN and CDR2 is SVGIG in the germline V gene (reference sequence). Trimming stripped 1 base from V and 3 bases from J, with 10 bases between. CDR3 in amino acids: CAWSADGFNQPQHF. CDR3 coding DNA: TGTGCCTGGAGTGCCGACGGATTCAATCAGCCCCAGCATTTT.

The rearrangement links TRBV6-5 to TRBJ1-2; 8 bases fit TRBD1. V lost 6 bases and J lost 4; bases outside the gene matches: 10. Germline V gene sequence: CDR1 MNHEY, CDR2 SVGAGI. This CDR3 spans 15 amino acids. The chain's CDR3 is CASRIGTGKSYGYTF. In DNA, the CDR3 is TGTGCCAGCAGAATAGGGACAGGAAAATCCTATGGCTACACCTTC.

The chain couples TRBV6-4 to TRBJ2-5, with D unresolved. This CDR3 spans 13 amino acids. CDR1 is MRHNA, CDR2 SNTAGT, per germline. The germline V and J ends were trimmed by 10 bases and 4 bases, with 16 bases remaining between them. This chain's CDR3 is CAKIIQIRETQYF. CDR3 DNA: TGTGCCAAGATAATCCAGATACGAGAGACCCAGTACTTC.

The rearrangement links TRBV11-2 to TRBJ2-7; the D is unclear. This CDR3 region has 14 residues. V was trimmed by 5 bases and J by 3 bases, leaving 14 bases between them. Germline V gene sequence: CDR1 SGHAT, CDR2 FQNNGV. CDR3 sequence reads: CASSPRVSDYEQYF. DNA for the CDR3: TGTGCCAGCAGCCCTCGGGTCAGCGACTACGAGCAGTACTTC.

The chain combines TRBV10-3 with TRBJ1-6; 7 nucleotides agree with TRBD1. The CDR3 sequence is 15 residues long. J gave up 9 bases and V 8 bases, and 13 bases lay outside the gene matches. Germline CDR1 ENHRY, CDR2 SYGVKD. In DNA, the CDR3 is TGTGCCATCGAAGTTGGGGTTCCAGGGGGTTCACCCCTCCACTTT. It yields the protein CAIEVGVPGGSPLHF.

The chain is built from TRBV5-1 and TRBJ1-4, with 9 bases lining up with TRBD1. The V segment lost 4 bases and the J segment 5 bases; nucleotides outside the gene matches: 6. The germline gives CDR1 SGHRS, CDR2 YFSETQ. The CDR3 runs 15 residues. The CDR3 DNA is TGCGCCAGCAGCGACATACAGGGGGCAAATGAAAAACTGTTTTTT. Its translation: CASSDIQGANEKLFF.

This chain joins TRBV5-1 and TRBJ2-2; D is undetermined. The CDR3 contains 14 residues. V shed 0 bases and J shed 0 bases, with 3 bases lying between them. Germline V CDR1 and CDR2: SGHRS, YFSETQ. DNA for the CDR3: TGCGCCAGCAGCTTGGGAGCGAACACCGGGGAGCTGTTTTTT. As protein: CASSLGANTGELFF. Full variable domain (remainder filled in from reference TRBV5-1 and TRBJ2-2): KAGVTQTPRYLIKTRGQQVTLSCSPISGHRSVSWYQQTPGQGLQFLFEYFSETQRNKGNFPGRFSGRQFSNSRSEMNVSTLELGDSALYLCASSLGANTGELFFGEGSRLTVL.

V gene TRBV5-6 combines with J gene TRBJ2-7, with D perhaps TRBD2 (5 bases). This CDR3 has 19 amino acids. Germline V lookup: CDR1 SGHDT, CDR2 YYEEEE. V lost 2 bases and J lost 1, with 25 bases in between. The DNA of the CDR3 is TGTGCCAGCAGCTTTTGGGCCCGGACTTATCGCCGACTTTCCTACGAGCAGTACTTC. Encoded protein: CASSFWARTYRRLSYEQYF.

The V and J genes are TRBV29-1 and TRBJ2-7; D gene unclear. From germline, CDR1 is SQVTM and CDR2 ANQGSEA. CDR3 length: 10 amino acids. V was clipped by 8 bases and J by 0 bases, with 5 bases between them. CDR3 sequence: CSPCSYEQYF. CDR3 nucleotides: TGCAGCCCTTGCTCCTACGAGCAGTACTTC.

The chain couples TRBV3-1 (or the pseudogene TRBV3-2) to TRBJ2-7, with 7 bases that match TRBD2. Germline CDR1 and CDR2: LGHDT and YNNKEL (reference sequence). V shed 4 bases and J 7 bases; nucleotides not matched to a gene: 4. This CDR3 contains 12 residues. CDR3 DNA: TGTGCCAGCAGCCGCGGGAGCCGGGAGCAGTACTTC. Protein product: CASSRGSREQYF.

Concerning this clone itself: The junction departs from the called germline gene at one end, perhaps through a read error. The V call is TRBV3-1 (or the pseudogene TRBV3-2), the J call TRBJ1-1, with unresolved D. The CDR3 is 13 amino acids. Per the germline V gene, CDR1 is LGHDT and CDR2 is YNNKEL (reference sequence). This CDR3 reads CASTQRGGTEAFF. The CDR3 bases are TGTGCCAGCACCCAAAGAGGTGGTACTGAAGCTTTCTTT.

J is TRBJ2-3 and V is TRBV7-9; the match to TRBD2 covers 11 bases. The CDR3 consists of 16 residues. Losses at the gene ends were 3 bases for V and 2 bases for J; bases not matched to a gene: 4. Germline V gene sequence: CDR1 SEHNR, CDR2 FQNEAQ (reference sequence). The CDR3 sequence: CASSLSTSGITDTQYF. The CDR3 nucleotides are TGTGCCAGCAGCTTGTCGACTAGCGGGATCACAGATACGCAGTATTTT.

The chain combines TRBV5-1 with TRBJ1-2, with 8 bases that match TRBD1. The V gene end was trimmed by 4 bases and the J gene end by 6 bases; junction bases not matched to a gene: 8. The V gene's germline CDR1 is SGHRS and CDR2 YFSETQ. The CDR3 has 14 residues. CDR3 sequence: CASSKTGQGDGYTF. Written as DNA, the CDR3 is TGCGCCAGCAGCAAAACCGGACAGGGAGATGGCTACACCTTC.